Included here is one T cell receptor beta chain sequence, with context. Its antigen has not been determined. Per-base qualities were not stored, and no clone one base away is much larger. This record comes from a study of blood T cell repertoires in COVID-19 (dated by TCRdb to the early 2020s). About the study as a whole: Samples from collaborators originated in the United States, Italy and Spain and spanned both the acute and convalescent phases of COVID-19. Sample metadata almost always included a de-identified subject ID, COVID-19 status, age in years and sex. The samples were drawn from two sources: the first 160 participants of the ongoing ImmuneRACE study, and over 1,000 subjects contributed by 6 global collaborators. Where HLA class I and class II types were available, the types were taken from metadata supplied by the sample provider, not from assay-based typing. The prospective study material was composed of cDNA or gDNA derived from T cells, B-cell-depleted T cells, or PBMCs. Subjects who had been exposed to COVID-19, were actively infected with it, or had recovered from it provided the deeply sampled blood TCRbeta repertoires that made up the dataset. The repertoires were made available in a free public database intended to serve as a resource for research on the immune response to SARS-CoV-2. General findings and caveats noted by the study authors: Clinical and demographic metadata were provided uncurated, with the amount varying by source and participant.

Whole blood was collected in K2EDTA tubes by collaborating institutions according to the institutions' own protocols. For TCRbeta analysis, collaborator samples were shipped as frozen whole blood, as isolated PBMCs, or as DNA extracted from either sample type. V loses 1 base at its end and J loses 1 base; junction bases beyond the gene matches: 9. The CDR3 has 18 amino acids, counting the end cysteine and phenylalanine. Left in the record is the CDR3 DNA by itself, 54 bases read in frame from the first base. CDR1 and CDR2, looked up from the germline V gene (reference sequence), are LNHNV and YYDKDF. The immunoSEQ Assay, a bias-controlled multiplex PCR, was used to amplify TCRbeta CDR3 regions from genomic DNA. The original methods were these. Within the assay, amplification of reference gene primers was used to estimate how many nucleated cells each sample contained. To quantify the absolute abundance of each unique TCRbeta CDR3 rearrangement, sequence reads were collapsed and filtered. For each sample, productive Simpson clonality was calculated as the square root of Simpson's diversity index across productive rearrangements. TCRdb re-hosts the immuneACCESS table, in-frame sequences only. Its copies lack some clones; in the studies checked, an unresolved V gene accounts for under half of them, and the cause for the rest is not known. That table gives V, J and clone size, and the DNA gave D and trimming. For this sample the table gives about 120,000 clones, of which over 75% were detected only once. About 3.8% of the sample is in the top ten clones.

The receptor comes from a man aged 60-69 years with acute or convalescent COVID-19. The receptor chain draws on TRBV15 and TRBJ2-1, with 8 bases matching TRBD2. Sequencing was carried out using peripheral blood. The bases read TGTGCCACCAGCAGAGCACCTTTCAGCGGGAGTTCCTACAATGAGCAGTTCTTC. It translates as CATSRAPFSGSSYNEQFF.